The source of this T cell receptor beta chain is a study of cytomegalovirus exposure and HLA in healthy donors (dated 2017 in TCRdb). Background for the entire study: According to a later analysis, the 120 or so validation repertoires were produced on the same platform as the roughly 600 repertoires of the first cohort. The study aimed to test whether cataloging public T cell receptors could reveal signatures of past pathogen exposure. A separate validation cohort of 90 to 150 different subjects was used in addition to the 666-subject first cohort. The study combined high-throughput TCR immunosequencing, statistical association of individual TCRs with disease status, and machine learning to predict cytomegalovirus infection status.

The donors belonged to the validation cohort of about 110 subjects, which was separate from the roughly 700-subject first cohort. The library relied on the immunoSEQ multiplex PCR assay. In the original analysis: A statistical classification framework was developed to diagnose cytomegalovirus status using the catalog of TCR beta chain sequences. TCRdb re-hosts the immuneACCESS table, in-frame sequences only. Its copies lack some clones; in the studies checked, an unresolved V gene accounts for under half of them, and the cause for the rest is not known. The DNA was the basis for D and trimming; V, J and clone size are from that table. The table for this sample lists approximately 120,000 clones; under 90% of them were counted only once. Clones ranked in the top ten supply more than 1.5% of the sample. V is shortened by 5 bases, J by 4 bases, and the region joining them spans 15 bases. The CDR3 runs 15 residues from the cysteine to the phenylalanine. The read is trimmed to its CDR3 DNA, 45 bases read in frame from base 1. CDR1 and CDR2 (MDHEN, SYDVKM) derive from the germline V gene.

Beyond this particular receptor, the publication reports: A later analysis had no HLA typing for the validation cohort, so co-occurrence there was scored across all 110 or so repertoires. The classifier was reported to diagnose cytomegalovirus status with high specificity and sensitivity in both the original cohort and the validation cohort. The authors suggested that the approach could potentially be extended to other disease states and immunological phenotypes. A few of the identified cytomegalovirus-associated TCR beta chains were confirmed in vitro to be specific for cytomegalovirus antigens. In the study, 164 TCR beta chains were listed as associated with cytomegalovirus. Subsequent analysis determined that TCRs grouped into clusters in the first cohort also showed a tendency toward co-occurrence across the 120 or so validation repertoires, and roughly 94% of cluster scores exceeded 0. Most TCR sequences were seen in very few donors, while some public TCRs were found in many individuals.

Notes on this clone: It has no known antigen specificity. No qualities accompany the bases; no much larger clone lies one base away.

The receptor was derived from a woman aged 18-35 years in good health and CMV-seronegative. The sample was PBMCs. The chain is encoded by TRBV28 joined to TRBJ2-1, and TRBD2 may be the D gene, going by 5 matching bases. The CDR3 amino acid sequence is: CASSPRPAGYNEQFF. The nucleotide sequence reads as follows: TGTGCCAGCAGTCCTCGACCTGCGGGTTACAATGAGCAGTTCTTC.